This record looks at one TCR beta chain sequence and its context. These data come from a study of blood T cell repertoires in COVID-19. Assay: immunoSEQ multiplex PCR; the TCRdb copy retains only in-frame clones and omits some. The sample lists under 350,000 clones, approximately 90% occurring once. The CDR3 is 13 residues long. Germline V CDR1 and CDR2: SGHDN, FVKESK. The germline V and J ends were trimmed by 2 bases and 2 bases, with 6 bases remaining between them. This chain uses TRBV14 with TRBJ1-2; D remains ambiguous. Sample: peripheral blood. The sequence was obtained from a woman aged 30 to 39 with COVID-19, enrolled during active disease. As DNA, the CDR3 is TGTGCCAGCAGCCAACAGATAAACTATGGCTACACCTTC. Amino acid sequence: CASSQQINYGYTF.